A selection of T cell receptor beta chains follows, all from one sample in a study of blood T cell repertoires in COVID-19. Assay used: immunoSEQ multiplex PCR; TCRdb lists only in-frame clones, some missing. The data contain 200,000 to 300,000 clones, approximately 84% of them singletons. The sequencing input was peripheral blood. Receptors were obtained from a man aged 50 to 60 with acute or convalescent COVID-19. Each CDR3 is given with its conserved first and last residue. The D gene is left open where the match is weak. For some rows the clone size is stated as once, few or many, or as a class when expanded; others skip it.

J: TRBJ2-2
V: TRBV9
size: NA
D: NA
DNA: TGTGCCAGCAGCGAGAGACACAACACCGGGGAGCTGTTTTTT
CDR3: CASSERHNTGELFF

J: TRBJ2-2
V: TRBV6-5
size: NA
D: NA
DNA: TGTGCCAGCAGTTACGGGTCGGTAGGGGACACCGGGGAGCTGTTTTTT
CDR3: CASSYGSVGDTGELFF

J: TRBJ2-2
V: TRBV6-5
size: NA
D: TRBD2
DNA: TGTGCCAGCAGAGGGACTAGCTACACCGGGGAGCTGTTTTTT
CDR3: CASRGTSYTGELFF

J: TRBJ1-5
V: TRBV29-1
size: NA
D: TRBD1
DNA: TGCAGCGTCCAAGGACAGGGTGGACAGCCCCAGCATTTT
CDR3: CSVQGQGGQPQHF

J: TRBJ1-5
V: TRBV29-1
size: once
D: TRBD1
DNA: TGCAGCGTTGGGACAGGGGGCGAGAATCAGCCCCAGCATTTT
CDR3: CSVGTGGENQPQHF

J: TRBJ2-2
V: TRBV7-9
size: once
D: TRBD2
DNA: TGTGCCAGCAGCTCCCCCTACCTAGCGGGGGGGAACACCGGGGAGCTGTTTTTT
CDR3: CASSSPYLAGGNTGELFF

J: TRBJ1-1
V: TRBV3-1/TRBV3-2
size: NA
D: NA
DNA: TGTGCCAGCGGCAAGACAGGCCCTGAAGCTTTCTTT
CDR3: CASGKTGPEAFF

J: TRBJ1-4
V: TRBV6-1
size: once
D: TRBD1
DNA: TGTGCCAGCAGTCCACGGACAGGTTATGAAAAACTGTTTTTT
CDR3: CASSPRTGYEKLFF

J: TRBJ1-3
V: TRBV10-3
size: once
D: NA
DNA: TGTGCCATCAGTGAGGTTCCCGGGAGTCGAAACACCATATATTTT
CDR3: CAISEVPGSRNTIYF

J: TRBJ1-1
V: TRBV6-5
size: NA
D: TRBD1
DNA: TGTGCCAGCAAACAGGGGGTATATAGCACTGAAGCTTTCTTT
CDR3: CASKQGVYSTEAFF

J: TRBJ1-6
V: TRBV9
size: NA
D: NA
DNA: TGTGCCAGCAGCGTAGATCCGTTTAGCTCCTATAATTCACCCCTCCACTTT
CDR3: CASSVDPFSSYNSPLHF

J: TRBJ1-5
V: TRBV30
size: NA
D: NA
DNA: TGTGCCTGGAGTGGAGGGATTAGCAATCAGCCCCAGCATTTT
CDR3: CAWSGGISNQPQHF

J: TRBJ1-5
V: TRBV19
size: NA
D: NA
DNA: TGTGCCAGTAGTGCCCGTCGCAGGGATAGCAATCAGCCCCAGCATTTT
CDR3: CASSARRRDSNQPQHF

J: TRBJ1-3
V: TRBV5-5
size: few
D: NA
DNA: TGTGCCAGCAGCTTCAGTCACTCTGGAAACACCATATATTTT
CDR3: CASSFSHSGNTIYF

J: TRBJ1-2
V: TRBV30
size: NA
D: NA
DNA: TGTGCCTGGAGTGCGGGTGGGGGCTACACCTTC
CDR3: CAWSAGGGYTF

J: TRBJ1-3
V: TRBV19
size: NA
D: NA
DNA: TGTGCCAGTAGTATTTCTTCGGGGGGCCACGGAAACACCATATATTTT
CDR3: CASSISSGGHGNTIYF

J: TRBJ2-5
V: TRBV15
size: NA
D: NA
DNA: TGTGCCACCAGCACTACGCCCGGTCAAGAGACCCAGTACTTC
CDR3: CATSTTPGQETQYF

J: TRBJ2-3
V: TRBV5-4
size: NA
D: TRBD1
DNA: TGTGCCACCGTAGGACAGGGATCAGATACGCAGTATTTT
CDR3: CATVGQGSDTQYF

J: TRBJ2-3
V: TRBV6-4
size: NA
D: NA
DNA: TGTGCCAGCAGTGTCAGGGCGGGGGATACGCAGTATTTT
CDR3: CASSVRAGDTQYF

J: TRBJ1-1
V: TRBV6-5
size: few
D: NA
DNA: TGTGCCAGCAGTTCAGGCAGGGTAAGGACTGAAGCTTTCTTT
CDR3: CASSSGRVRTEAFF

J: TRBJ1-5
V: TRBV19
size: NA
D: NA
DNA: TGTGCCAGTAGTGTCGGGGGGGTGGGCAATCAGCCCCAGCATTTT
CDR3: CASSVGGVGNQPQHF

J: TRBJ1-2
V: TRBV5-4
size: NA
D: NA
DNA: TGTGCCAGCAGTTTCGACCGGGGGGCTGGCTACACCTTC
CDR3: CASSFDRGAGYTF

J: TRBJ1-1
V: TRBV6-5
size: NA
D: NA
DNA: TGTGCCACGGGGGGAGAGAACACTGAAGCTTTCTTT
CDR3: CATGGENTEAFF

J: TRBJ2-3
V: TRBV5-1
size: NA
D: TRBD2
DNA: TGCGCCAGCAGCTTGGCGGATAGCGGGAGCACAGATACGCAGTATTTT
CDR3: CASSLADSGSTDTQYF

J: TRBJ2-5
V: TRBV10-3
size: NA
D: NA
DNA: TGTGCCACCCTTGAGGGGAGGTTCCAAGAGACCCAGTACTTC
CDR3: CATLEGRFQETQYF

J: TRBJ1-5
V: TRBV3-1/TRBV3-2
size: NA
D: NA
DNA: TGTGCCAGCAGCCGAGACAGAGGATCTAGACAGCCCCAGCATTTT
CDR3: CASSRDRGSRQPQHF

J: TRBJ2-1
V: TRBV10-1
size: NA
D: NA
DNA: TGCGCCAGCAGTGAAATCACGGGGTCCTACAATGAGCAGTTCTTC
CDR3: CASSEITGSYNEQFF

J: TRBJ1-2
V: TRBV5-4
size: NA
D: TRBD1
DNA: TGTGCCAGCAGCTTGGAAATAGGGACAGTTAACTATGGCTACACCTTC
CDR3: CASSLEIGTVNYGYTF

J: TRBJ2-3
V: TRBV18
size: NA
D: TRBD1
DNA: TGTGCCAGCTCACCACGACAGGGGGCTAGCACAGATACGCAGTATTTT
CDR3: CASSPRQGASTDTQYF

J: TRBJ2-2
V: TRBV27
size: NA
D: NA
DNA: TGTGCCAGCCGGTCCACGGGTCCCACCGGGGAGCTGTTTTTT
CDR3: CASRSTGPTGELFF